This TCR beta chain came from a study of T cells in Graves' hyperthyroidism and ophthalmopathy. Study results and limitations: Separation of ophthalmopathy from stable hyperthyroidism was achieved by a 13 V-J model.

PBMCs were derived from about 9.1 ml fresh peripheral blood. The germline V and J ends were trimmed by 5 bases and 0 bases, with 14 bases remaining between them. The CDR3 runs 15 residues. CDR1 is DFQATT and CDR2 is SNEGSKA in the germline V gene (reference sequence). RNA transcripts provided the source from which TCR beta CDR3 regions were amplified. Researchers ran a first-round RT-PCR on the TCR CDR3 using the HTBI primer set. TCRdb reprocessed the multiplex PCR reads via MiXCR and lists one record per CDR3 protein. The data show about 640,000 distinct CDR3 sequences, with less than 25% seen just once and 34% held by the top ten. Regarding this clonotype: Its antigen is unidentified.

The sequenced material came from blood. The source is a man aged 25 to 40 with Graves' ophthalmopathy. The genes are TRBV20-1 and TRBJ2-1, with a weak D call TRBD1 (7 bases). The CDR3 DNA reads TGCAGTGCTGCGGGGACAGTTAGCTCCTACAATGAGCAGTTCTTC. Its protein is CSAAGTVSSYNEQFF.